This T cell receptor beta chain emerged from a study of glioma-infiltrating T cells after dendritic cell vaccination. Whole-study results and caveats: Few patients contributed both blood and tumor specimens.

The germline CDR1 and CDR2 sequences are SGHRS and YFSETQ. V gave up 3 bases and J gave up 5 bases; unmatched junction bases: 10. The CDR3 extends over 16 amino acids. A note on this clone: What it binds is not known.

Here immunoSEQ multiplex PCR was the method, and the copy in TCRdb shows in-frame clones only, minus some. The sample has 49,000 or so clones, approximately 85% seen once. The clonotype originates from a human donor with glioblastoma. The rearrangement uses TRBV5-1 and TRBJ2-7; 11 bases are a match to TRBD1. The material sequenced was blood, taken before dendritic cell vaccination. The CDR3 DNA reads TGCGCCAGCAGCTCAGGACAGGGGGCGTCCCACCACGAGCAGTACTTC. Its translation is CASSSGQGASHHEQYF.